A single sample is the source of the 7 T cell receptor beta chains below, sequenced in a study of T cell repertoires in cytomegalovirus infection. A single record per CDR3 protein comes from TCRdb applying MiXCR to the reads. The sample comprises approximately 500,000 distinct CDR3 sequences, around 10% of which are singletons, and about a tenth rests with the top ten. Sample: PBMCs. These receptors all come from a human donor in good health (CMV status not recorded). Some clones in this sample may be carry-over from other donors' samples.

This clonotype was seen at least ten times. The chain recombines TRBV25-1 with TRBJ2-3; D gene uncertain. V lost 6 bases to trimming and J lost 2 bases, with 15 bases between them. The CDR3 is made up of 15 amino acids. Germline CDR1 MGHDK, CDR2 SYGVNS. CDR3 amino acids: CASRMGKLATDTQYF. The CDR3 DNA sequence: TGTGCCAGCAGGATGGGGAAGCTCGCCACAGATACGCAGTATTTT.

This clonotype was recorded at least ten times. The chain links TRBV4-2 to TRBJ2-7; D possibly matches TRBD1 or TRBD2 (5 bases each). The CDR3 has 16 amino acids. Germline loops: CDR1 LGHNA, CDR2 YNFKEQ. Trimming removed 0 bases at V and 2 bases at J, with 14 bases between. The CDR3 coding sequence is TGTGCCAGCAGCCAAGAATTGGAGAGGGGTACCTACGAGCAGTACTTC. It specifies CASSQELERGTYEQYF.

This clonotype was seen repeatedly, ten times or more. V gene TRBV7-2 combines with J gene TRBJ2-1; D is undetermined. This CDR3 is 15 amino acids long. Trimming left V 3 bases short and J 0 bases short, with 9 bases between. Looked up from germline, CDR1 is SGHTA and CDR2 is FQGNSA. The DNA of the CDR3 is TGTGCCAGCAGCTTGCAGTCAAGCTCCTACAATGAGCAGTTCTTC. Protein: CASSLQSSSYNEQFF.

This clonotype has a handful of counts. The V call is TRBV9, the J call TRBJ2-3, with D possibly being TRBD1 or TRBD2 (6 bases each). Germline CDR1 is SGDLS and CDR2 is YYNGEE. The CDR3 extends over 15 amino acids. V lost 0 bases, J lost 1 base, and 9 bases lay in between. CDR3 DNA sequence: TGTGCCAGCAGCGTAGTAGGGGGGCGCACAGATACGCAGTATTTT. Amino acid sequence: CASSVVGGRTDTQYF. The whole variable domain, remainder taken from reference TRBV9 and TRBJ2-3, is DSGVTQTPKHLITATGQRVTLRCSPRSGDLSVYWYQQSLDQGLQFLIQYYNGEERAKGNILERFSAQQFPDLHSELNLSSLELGDSALYFCASSVVGGRTDTQYFGPGTRLTVL.

This clonotype came up many times. The DNA of the CDR3 is TGTGCCAGCAGCCCTATGAGCAGGGGAGGTCAGCAGTACTTC. This codes for CASSPMSRGGQQYF. The chain employs TRBV3-1 and TRBJ2-7; D tentatively fits TRBD1 or TRBD2 (6 bases each). The V gene's germline CDR1 is LGHDT and CDR2 YNNKEL (reference sequence). This CDR3 spans 14 amino acids. With 4 bases removed from V and 8 bases from J, the gap between germline ends came to 18 bases.

This clonotype has at least ten counts. The chain recombines TRBV7-9 with TRBJ2-5, with 8 positions matching TRBD2. The germline gives CDR1 SEHNR, CDR2 FQNEAQ (reference sequence). The CDR3 is 16 amino acids. With V trimmed by 4 bases and J by 0 bases, 7 bases remained unmatched. CDR3 nucleotides: TGTGCCAGCAGCTCCGGGTTAGCGGGGTACCAAGAGACCCAGTACTTC. The encoded protein is CASSSGLAGYQETQYF.

This clonotype occurred many times. V gene TRBV15 combines with J gene TRBJ1-1; 7 bases match TRBD1. Germline CDR1 and CDR2: LNHNV and YYDKDF (reference sequence). Trimming removed 8 bases from V and 5 bases from J; junction bases left unmatched: 8. The CDR3 is 13 amino acids. The CDR3 DNA reads as TGTGCCACCCTAAGAGGGGGCGAAACTGAAGCTTTCTTT. Protein product: CATLRGGETEAFF. Complete variable domain (other parts from reference TRBV15 and TRBJ1-1): DAMVIQNPRYQVTQFGKPVTLSCSQTLNHNVMYWYQQKSSQAPKLLFHYYDKDFNNEADTPDNFQSRRPNTSFCFLDIRSPGLGDTAMYLCATLRGGETEAFFGQGTRLTVV.